The clone carrying this TCR beta chain occurred many times. Its target is not known. With iRepertoire HTBI primers and Arm-PCR of CDR3 regions, TCR beta libraries were built. TCRdb analysed the multiplex PCR reads with MiXCR anew, one entry per CDR3 protein. The sample records some 300,000 distinct CDR3 sequences, 20% to 25% being singletons. This entry comes from a study of regulatory T cells in long-lasting Graves disease. Study background: Persistence in Graves' disease denoted antithyroid drug use beyond 5 years alongside positive TSH receptor antibodies. Study findings and constraints: Newly diagnosed patients had higher TCR diversity than persistent Graves' patients did. It was in persistent disease that TRBV28, TRBJ1-2 and TRBJ2-5 were favored.

The time point denotes: persistent/refractory GD, antithyroid drugs over 5 years with positive TRAb. TCR sequences were obtained from RNA taken from PBMCs. The CDR3 runs 16 residues. Between the trimmed V and J ends, which lost 5 bases and 2 bases, there was a span of 18 bases. Germline assignment: CDR1 KGHSH and CDR2 LQKENI. The sample here was peripheral blood mononuclear cells (PBMCs), taken when the disease was refractory, from a patient treated with antithyroid drugs. The TCR was taken from a female donor with Graves disease. This rearrangement joins TRBV18 to TRBJ2-5; possibly TRBD2 for D (6 bases). The CDR3 here is CASSTQRASRQETQYF. As DNA, the CDR3 is TGTGCCAGCTCAACTCAGCGGGCTAGCCGACAAGAGACCCAGTACTTC. Full variable domain (missing parts from reference TRBV18 and TRBJ2-5): NAGVMQNPRHLVRRRGQEARLRCSPMKGHSHVYWYRQLPEEGLKFMVYLQKENIIDESGMPKERFSAEFPKEGPSILRIQQVVRGDSAAYFCASSTQRASRQETQYFGPGTRLLVL.